This T cell receptor beta chain was observed in a study of blood T cell repertoires in COVID-19. The overall study: Spain, Italy and the United States supplied samples that represented acute and convalescent COVID-19. Sources were T cells, B-cell-depleted T cells, or PBMCs; the material itself was cDNA or gDNA.

In the source study's methods: Amplifying reference gene primers gave estimates of nucleated cell counts. The repertoire was sequenced with immunoSEQ multiplex PCR; TCRdb's copy has only in-frame clones and lacks some. V and J calls plus clone size are reproduced from that table; the DNA served to infer D and trimming. Seen here are 200,000 or so clones, 85% to 90% observed once, and the top ten hold about 4.8%. Germline-derived CDR1 and CDR2 are SQVTM and ANQGSEA. CDR3 size: 13 residues. J gave up 4 bases and V 4 bases, and 4 bases lay outside the gene matches. V is TRBV29-1 and J is TRBJ1-3, with 7 bases fitting TRBD1. This clonotype was obtained from a man aged 50-59 years with acute or convalescent COVID-19. Sequenced: peripheral blood. The CDR3 coding sequence is TGCAGCGTTGTGGTCAGGGGGGGAAACACCATATATTTT. Protein product: CSVVVRGGNTIYF.